These 19 T cell receptor beta chains were sequenced from one sample in a study of graft-versus-host responses after intestinal transplantation. TCRdb's copy holds only in-frame clones and misses some; the assay was immunoSEQ multiplex PCR. The table includes about 94,000 clones, about 91% detected once. These receptors lack a known antigen. The sequencing used unstimulated CD8+ T cells sorted from spleen or lymph node cells, collected before intestinal transplant. The receptor set was obtained from a human donor who received an intestinal transplant.

This rearrangement joins TRBV6-1 to TRBJ1-2; the D gene is possibly TRBD1 (5 bases). CDR3 length: 13 amino acids. V was shortened by 2 bases and J by 6 bases, with 10 bases between the two germline ends. From germline, CDR1 is MNHNS and CDR2 SASEGT. CDR3 coding DNA: TGTGCCAGCAGTGAACCAGGGTTACATGGCTACACCTTC. Its protein product is CASSEPGLHGYTF.

The rearrangement joins TRBV10-3 to TRBJ2-1; TRBD1 matches at 7 bases. The CDR3 contains 15 residues. The trim removed 0 bases at V and 8 bases at J, leaving 7 bases unmatched. Germline V gene data show CDR1 as ENHRY and CDR2 as SYGVKD. CDR3 sequence: CAISESGGEGHEQFF. DNA for the CDR3: TGTGCCATCAGTGAGTCAGGGGGCGAGGGGCATGAGCAGTTCTTC.

The gene calls are TRBV5-8 and TRBJ1-1; D ambiguous. CDR3 length equals 13 residues. The germline CDR1 and CDR2 sequences are SGHTS and YDEGEE. The V end lost 1 base, the J end lost 3 bases, and 7 bases lay between the germline ends. The CDR3 here is CASSLYMDTEAFF. CDR3 in DNA: TGTGCCAGCAGCTTGTACATGGACACTGAAGCTTTCTTT. The full variable domain, with the rest looked up from reference TRBV5-8 and TRBJ1-1, is EAGVTQSPTHLIKTRGQQATLRCSPISGHTSVYWYQQALGLGLQFLLWYDEGEERNRGNFPPRFSGRQFPNYSSELNVNALELEDSALYLCASSLYMDTEAFFGQGTRLTVV.

In its sample, this clone was seen once. This sample also contains other DNA sequences that code for the same CDR3. The J gene is TRBJ1-1, the V gene TRBV4-1; D is undetermined. Germline V lookup: CDR1 MGHRA, CDR2 YSYEKL. CDR3 length equals 13 residues. V was pared by 0 bases and J by 6 bases, with 8 bases between. The CDR3 reads CASSQEGRSEAFF. The CDR3 DNA reads as TGCGCCAGCAGCCAAGAGGGCAGGTCTGAAGCTTTCTTT.

J is TRBJ1-1 and V is TRBV27; 10 bases are a match to TRBD1. Per the germline V gene, CDR1 is MNHEY and CDR2 is SMNVEV (reference sequence). V was pared by 5 bases and J by 0 bases, with 9 bases of the junction left unmatched. This CDR3 spans 17 amino acids. DNA for the CDR3: TGTGCCAGCAGTCGCATCGGGACAGGGGATATGAACACTGAAGCTTTCTTT. Amino acids: CASSRIGTGDMNTEAFF.

V is TRBV5-1 and J is TRBJ2-5; TRBD1 agrees at 7 bases. The last part of the DNA fits TRBJ2-7 better; the J call may be wrong. CDR3 length: 12 residues. The V gene's germline CDR1 is SGHRS and CDR2 YFSETQ. The CDR3 loop is CASQGQNYEQYF. CDR3 nucleotide sequence: TGCGCCAGTCAGGGACAGAACTACGAGCAGTACTTC.

The chain couples TRBV29-1 to TRBJ2-5; weak D call: TRBD1 (6 bases). The DNA matches TRBJ2-7 better at its end, which makes the J call doubtful. Germline V gives CDR1 SQVTM, CDR2 ANQGSEA. The CDR3 sequence is 12 residues long. The CDR3 protein is CSARDPGDEQYF. In DNA, the CDR3 is TGCAGCGCACGGGATCCAGGGGACGAGCAGTACTTC.

This chain uses TRBV6-1 with TRBJ2-7, with a weak D call TRBD1 (5 bases). V was shortened by 1 base and J by 2 bases, with 15 bases between the two germline ends. CDR3 length: 16 residues. From germline, CDR1 is MNHNS and CDR2 SASEGT. DNA of the CDR3: TGTGCCAGCAGTGAAGAGGGCAGGGTCAATACCTACGAGCAGTACTTC. Residues: CASSEEGRVNTYEQYF.

The chain uses TRBV28 and TRBJ2-1; 15 bases are a match to TRBD2. Looked up from germline, CDR1 is MDHEN and CDR2 is SYDVKM. This CDR3 region has 18 residues. The trim removed 0 bases at V and 5 bases at J, leaving 5 bases unmatched. The CDR3 DNA sequence: TGTGCCAGCAGTTTATGGGGACTAGCGGGAGGAGGCGACAATGAGCAGTTCTTC. Protein sequence: CASSLWGLAGGGDNEQFF.

In nucleotides, the CDR3 is TGTGCCAAATCCCGGGACAGGCCCACAGATACGCAGTATTTT. Translating gives CAKSRDRPTDTQYF. This chain uses TRBV6-4 with TRBJ2-3, with 8 bases identical to TRBD1. The junction had 8 bases not matched to a gene; V was cut back by 10 bases and J by 2 bases. Germline values: CDR1 MRHNA, CDR2 SNTAGT. This CDR3 has 14 amino acids.

The chain is built from TRBV7-9 and TRBJ2-5; 8 positions match TRBD1. With V trimmed by 6 bases and J by 1 base, 4 bases remained unmatched. The CDR3 sequence is 14 residues long. Looked up from germline, CDR1 is SEHNR and CDR2 is FQNEAQ (reference sequence). The CDR3 coding sequence is TGTGCCAGCAGACAAACAGGGGGCCAAGAGACCCAGTACTTC. Protein: CASRQTGGQETQYF.

The chain joins TRBV9 to TRBJ2-1; 8 bases are shared with TRBD1. CDR3 size: 16 residues. The trim removed 3 bases at V and 4 bases at J, leaving 9 bases unmatched. In germline, CDR1 is SGDLS, CDR2 YYNGEE. The CDR3 coding sequence is TGTGCCAGCAGCGCAAACCGGGACAGGCGATACAATGAGCAGTTCTTC. This sequence encodes CASSANRDRRYNEQFF. The full variable domain, completed using reference TRBV9 and TRBJ2-1, is DSGVTQTPKHLITATGQRVTLRCSPRSGDLSVYWYQQSLDQGLQFLIQYYNGEERAKGNILERFSAQQFPDLHSELNLSSLELGDSALYFCASSANRDRRYNEQFFGPGTRLTVL.

A few counts support this clone. The V call is TRBV5-6, the J call TRBJ1-1, with D maybe TRBD1 (6 bases). The length of the CDR3 is 17 residues. Trimming took off 4 bases at V and 0 bases at J, with 19 bases between the two ends. Germline V lookup: CDR1 SGHDT, CDR2 YYEEEE. The CDR3 DNA is TGTGCCAGCAGCATAGCCGGGACACTTATCTTGAACACTGAAGCTTTCTTT. It translates to CASSIAGTLILNTEAFF.

The gene calls are TRBV5-6 and TRBJ2-3, with 10 positions matching TRBD1. Germline CDR1 and CDR2: SGHDT and YYEEEE. V trimming: 1 base; J trimming: 4 bases; junction bases outside the gene matches: 6. This CDR3 contains 16 residues. The CDR3 loop is CASSLRMGQGSDTQYF. The CDR3 bases are TGTGCCAGCAGCTTGCGTATGGGACAGGGGTCAGATACGCAGTATTTT.

The chain joins TRBV7-9 to TRBJ2-3; 9 bases map to TRBD1. V dropped 7 bases and J dropped 4; count of bases not matched to a gene: 9. Germline CDR1 and CDR2: SEHNR and FQNEAQ (reference sequence). The CDR3 extends over 15 amino acids. The CDR3 here is CASTRRGTGSDTQYF. The CDR3 DNA sequence: TGTGCCAGCACCCGGAGGGGGACAGGGTCAGATACGCAGTATTTT. The full variable domain, rest sourced from reference TRBV7-9 and TRBJ2-3, is DTGVSQNPRHKITKRGQNVTFRCDPISEHNRLYWYRQTLGQGPEFLTYFQNEAQLEKSRLLSDRFSAERPKGSFSTLEIQRTEQGDSAMYLCASTRRGTGSDTQYFGPGTRLTVL.

The chain uses TRBV10-1 and TRBJ2-3; 14 positions agree with TRBD2. V lost 8 bases and J lost 1; bases outside the gene matches: 17. CDR3 length: 20 amino acids. From germline, CDR1 is WNHNN and CDR2 SYGVQD (reference sequence). The CDR3 sequence is CASPEPRLAGGVGGTDTQYF. The CDR3 coding sequence is TGCGCCAGCCCGGAACCCAGACTAGCGGGAGGGGTTGGTGGCACAGATACGCAGTATTTT.

The CDR3 DNA reads TGTGCCAGCTCACCCTCTTTCGGTACCCTTAATGAAAAACTGTTTTTT. It encodes CASSPSFGTLNEKLFF. The J gene is TRBJ1-4, the V gene TRBV18; D call uncertain. The V gene's germline CDR1 is KGHSH and CDR2 LQKENI. The germline V and J ends were trimmed by 3 bases and 4 bases, with 15 bases remaining between them. This CDR3 is built from 16 residues.

This clone was found once. The J gene is TRBJ2-7, the V gene TRBV15, with D perhaps TRBD2 (5 bases). This CDR3 has 12 residues. Germline V gene lookup returns CDR1 LNHNV and CDR2 YYDKDF (reference sequence). The V end was cut by 8 bases, the J end by 7 bases, with 15 bases between. This chain's CDR3 is CATLSQSGEQYF. CDR3 nucleotides: TGTGCCACCCTCAGCCAGTCGGGGGAGCAGTACTTC.

The V call is TRBV10-3, the J call TRBJ1-1; possibly TRBD1 for D (6 bases). Trimming removed 2 bases from V and 3 bases from J, with 16 bases in between. Germline V gives CDR1 ENHRY, CDR2 SYGVKD. This CDR3 has 16 residues. CDR3 sequence: CAISELGGGWDTEAFF. CDR3 sequence (DNA): TGTGCCATCAGTGAGCTCGGGGGGGGCTGGGACACTGAAGCTTTCTTT.